A selection of T cell receptor beta chains follows, all from one sample in a study of cytomegalovirus exposure and HLA in healthy donors. Some clones are missing from TCRdb's copy, which holds only in-frame ones; the method was immunoSEQ multiplex PCR. The table shows about 130,000 clones, with about 82% occurring only once. The specimen was PBMCs. The receptor set was obtained from a man in his thirties or forties in good health. CDR3s include the opening cysteine and the closing phenylalanine or tryptophan. A D gene is named only where the DNA matches it firmly. Some rows have no size entry. The others give once, few or many, or a class for an expanded clone.

TRBD2	.	TRBJ2-7	TRBV19	TGTGCCAGTAGTATAGCGGCTAGCGGGAGTCGGGAGCAGTACTTC	CASSIAASGSREQYF
.	.	TRBJ1-1	TRBV5-4	TGTGCCAGCAGCTTGGCCAATCGGGGCACTGAAGCTTTCTTT	CASSLANRGTEAFF
TRBD1	.	TRBJ2-2	TRBV9	TGTGCCAGCAGCGACCGGGACAGGGGTGGTCCGGCCGGGGAGCTGTTTTTT	CASSDRDRGGPAGELFF
.	.	TRBJ2-2	TRBV6-5	TGTGCCAGCAGTCAGCAGGGGTTCACCGGGGAGCTGTTTTTT	CASSQQGFTGELFF
.	.	TRBJ1-4	TRBV27	TGTGCCAGCAGGCCCCCGACGGGCACTAGTGCAACTAATGAAAAACTGTTTTTT	CASRPPTGTSATNEKLFF
.	.	TRBJ1-5	TRBV30	TGTGCCTGGAGTCGGGGTAGCAATCAGCCCCAGCATTTT	CAWSRGSNQPQHF
.	.	TRBJ1-5	TRBV11-2	TGTGCCAGCACCCCCCCCGGGTTCCAGCCCCAGCATTTT	CASTPPGFQPQHF
.	.	TRBJ1-3	TRBV2	TGTGCCAGCTCCCCTCTCTCTGGAAACACCATATATTTT	CASSPLSGNTIYF
.	.	TRBJ2-1	TRBV11-3	TGTGCCAGCAGCTTAAAATGGGCCAATGAGCAGTTCTTC	CASSLKWANEQFF
TRBD1	.	TRBJ1-2	TRBV6-5	TGTGCCAGCAGACCTCCACAGGGGCACTATGGCTACGCCTTC	CASRPPQGHYGYAF
.	few	TRBJ1-5	TRBV27	TGTGCCAGCAGGTTAACAGGCAATCAGCCCCAGCATTTT	CASRLTGNQPQHF
.	.	TRBJ1-6	TRBV2	TGTGCCAGCAGTCTCGGGGTCAACTCACCCCTCCACTTT	CASSLGVNSPLHF
.	.	TRBJ2-2	TRBV6-5	TGTGCCAGCAACGCGTACACCGGGGAGCTGTTTTTT	CASNAYTGELFF